These T cell receptor beta chains were read from a single sample in a study of T cell responses to AZD1222 COVID-19 vaccine. Sequenced by immunoSEQ multiplex PCR; TCRdb stores in-frame clones only, minus some. The data contain tens of thousands of clones, about 87% of them seen just once; the ten biggest clones take up 14% to 15%. Source: peripheral blood, taken on day 0 of AZD1222 vaccination. The receptors were sampled from an adult in good health. The CDR3 runs from the conserved cysteine through the conserved F or W. Each record gives: J gene, D gene, V gene, clone size, CDR3 protein, CDR3 DNA. A D gene is named only where the DNA matches it firmly. Rows may omit the clone size; those that give it use once, few, many or a size class.

>TRBJ1-1|.|TRBV6-5|.
CASSQGFLTEAFF
TGTGCCAGCAGCCAGGGTTTTCTTACTGAAGCTTTCTTT
>TRBJ2-7|.|TRBV6-5|.
CASSGTVSSYEQYF
TGTGCCAGCAGCGGGACGGTAAGCTCCTACGAGCAGTACTTC
>TRBJ1-4|.|TRBV30|.
CAFTGTYNEKLFF
TGTGCCTTCACCGGGACTTATAATGAAAAACTGTTTTTT
>TRBJ2-7|.|TRBV11-3|.
CASSTGVGDEQYF
TGTGCCAGCAGCACCGGGGTGGGTGACGAGCAGTACTTC
>TRBJ2-3|.|TRBV12-3/TRBV12-4|.
CASSIKDTQYF
TGTGCCAGCAGCATTAAAGATACGCAGTATTTT
>TRBJ2-7|.|TRBV5-1|few
CASSLGDGRPAEQYF
TGCGCCAGCAGCTTGGGGGACGGTCGTCCGGCCGAGCAGTACTTC
>TRBJ1-1|.|TRBV7-9|.
CASSLQARGEAFF
TGTGCCAGCAGCTTACAGGCTCGAGGGGAAGCTTTCTTT
>TRBJ1-2|.|TRBV5-1|.
CASSFRTAYYGYTF
TGCGCCAGCAGCTTCCGGACAGCCTACTATGGCTACACCTTC
>TRBJ2-3|.|TRBV7-9|.
CASSLKKTATDTQYF
TGTGCCAGCAGCTTAAAGAAAACGGCCACAGATACGCAGTATTTT
>TRBJ1-1|.|TRBV5-1|.
CASSLTGLNTEAFF
TGCGCCAGCAGCTTGACAGGGTTGAACACTGAAGCTTTCTTT
>TRBJ1-4|.|TRBV4-3|.
CASSQEPSGYEKLFF
TGCGCCAGCAGCCAAGAACCATCCGGGTATGAAAAACTGTTTTTT
>TRBJ2-2|.|TRBV27|.
CASSFDRRVGELFF
TGTGCCAGCAGTTTCGACAGAAGGGTCGGGGAGCTGTTTTTT
>TRBJ1-2|TRBD1|TRBV5-8|.
CASSLVGTEVYGYTF
TGTGCCAGCAGCTTGGTTGGGACAGAAGTCTATGGCTACACCTTC
>TRBJ2-3|.|TRBV1|.
CTRNTQYF
TGCACCAGGAATACGCAGTATTTT
>TRBJ2-7|TRBD1|TRBV2|.
CASSYDRVGEQYF
TGTGCCAGCAGCTATGACAGGGTGGGAGAGCAGTACTTC
>TRBJ2-2|.|TRBV24-1|.
CATSRAQGFPGELFF
TGTGCCACCAGCCGGGCCCAGGGTTTTCCCGGGGAGCTGTTTTTT
>TRBJ2-2|.|TRBV5-1|.
CASSSSGGLRRDRKDTGELFF
TGCGCCAGCTCCAGTAGTGGGGGCCTGAGAAGAGATCGCAAGGACACCGGGGAGCTGTTTTTT
>TRBJ2-3|TRBD1|TRBV14|.
CASSQGLTGATDTQYF
TGTGCCAGCAGCCAAGGTTTGACAGGGGCAACAGATACGCAGTATTTT
>TRBJ2-7|.|TRBV21-1|.
CASSFGTSAYEQYF
TGTGCCAGCAGCTTTGGGACTAGCGCGTACGAGCAGTACTTC
>TRBJ1-1|.|TRBV27|.
CASSPRHTQNTEAFF
TGTGCCAGCAGCCCCCGCCACACACAGAACACTGAAGCTTTCTTT
>TRBJ1-6|.|TRBV7-6|.
CASSSSGGVNSPLHF
TGTGCCAGCAGCTCGTCGGGGGGAGTGAATTCACCCCTCCACTTT
>TRBJ2-1|.|TRBV11-1|.
CASSLSERSYNEQFF
TGTGCCAGCAGCTTATCTGAACGGAGCTACAATGAGCAGTTCTTC
>TRBJ2-6|.|TRBV28|.
CASSSYSLWANVLTF
TGTGCCAGCAGTTCCTACAGTTTGTGGGCCAACGTCCTGACTTTC
>TRBJ1-6|.|TRBV2|once
CASSVRDYNSPLHF
TGTGCCAGCAGTGTGAGGGATTATAATTCACCCCTCCACTTT
>TRBJ1-3|.|TRBV13|.
CASSFTREGNTIYF
TGTGCCAGCAGCTTCACGCGCGAGGGAAACACCATATATTTT
>TRBJ2-7|.|TRBV11-3|.
CASSRAGGSLPHEQYF
TGTGCCAGCAGCAGAGCAGGTGGTAGCTTACCTCACGAGCAGTACTTC
>TRBJ1-3|.|TRBV6-5|.
CASRRSGRGNTIYF
TGTGCCAGCAGGAGGTCGGGTAGAGGAAACACCATATATTTT
>TRBJ2-3|.|TRBV6-2/TRBV6-3|.
CASSRSTADTQYF
TGTGCCAGCAGTCGGTCGACTGCAGATACGCAGTATTTT
>TRBJ1-4|TRBD1|TRBV19|.
CASSSSGTGGEKLFF
TGTGCCAGTAGTTCCTCCGGGACAGGTGGTGAAAAACTGTTTTTT
>TRBJ1-1|TRBD1|TRBV18|.
CASSPTGWGTNTEAFF
TGTGCCAGCTCACCGACAGGGTGGGGGACTAACACTGAAGCTTTCTTT
>TRBJ2-1|.|TRBV30|.
CAWREAGEAQFF
TGTGCCTGGAGGGAGGCCGGAGAGGCGCAGTTCTTC
>TRBJ2-1|.|TRBV4-1|.
CASSQSPSSDYNEQFF
TGCGCCAGCAGCCAAAGCCCTTCTAGCGACTACAATGAGCAGTTCTTC
>TRBJ2-3|.|TRBV9|.
CASSDDMGTSTDTQYF
TGTGCCAGCAGCGATGACATGGGTACTAGCACAGATACGCAGTATTTT
>TRBJ2-7|TRBD2|TRBV29-1|once
CSVGSGTSHEQYF
TGCAGCGTTGGGTCGGGGACTAGTCACGAGCAGTACTTC
>TRBJ2-3|.|TRBV3-1/TRBV3-2|.
CASSPARGSGYDTQYF
TGTGCCAGCAGCCCTGCCCGTGGTAGCGGCTACGATACGCAGTATTTT
>TRBJ1-2|.|TRBV30|.
CAWSPTTGGYTF
TGTGCCTGGAGTCCAACGACGGGGGGCTACACCTTC
>TRBJ1-6|TRBD1|TRBV5-1|.
CASSLALVRTGANSPLHF
TGCGCCAGCAGCTTGGCCCTAGTCCGGACAGGGGCAAATTCACCCCTCCACTTT
>TRBJ1-2|TRBD1|TRBV7-9|.
CASSSTGVGYGYTF
TGTGCCAGCAGTTCCACAGGGGTAGGCTATGGCTACACCTTC
>TRBJ2-7|.|TRBV28|.
CASSKTYEQYF
TGTGCCAGCAGTAAGACCTACGAGCAGTACTTC
>TRBJ2-1|.|TRBV24-1|.
CATSVGGYNEQFF
TGTGCCACCAGTGTAGGGGGTTACAATGAGCAGTTCTTC
>TRBJ2-3|TRBD2|TRBV19|once
CASTLAGRTDTQYF
TGTGCCAGTACGTTAGCGGGACGCACAGATACGCAGTATTTT
>TRBJ2-5|TRBD2|TRBV5-1|once
CASSLAAASGSKETQYF
TGCGCCAGCAGCTTGGCCGCGGCTAGCGGGAGTAAAGAGACCCAGTACTTC
>TRBJ2-1|TRBD2|TRBV24-1|.
CATSDSGLAYEQFF
TGTGCCACCAGTGATTCGGGACTAGCATATGAGCAGTTCTTC
>TRBJ1-4|TRBD1|TRBV5-1|.
CASSLGQGSNEKLFF
TGCGCCAGCAGCTTGGGACAGGGGAGTAATGAAAAACTGTTTTTT
>TRBJ2-7|.|TRBV27|.
CASSFGGVGEQYF
TGTGCCAGCAGTTTCGGGGGAGTGGGAGAGCAGTACTTC
>TRBJ1-5|.|TRBV6-1|.
CASSESGVQPQHF
TGTGCCAGCAGTGAATCGGGGGTTCAGCCCCAGCATTTT
>TRBJ1-1|TRBD1|TRBV29-1|.
CSGRQGMNTEAFF
TGCAGCGGCCGACAGGGGATGAACACTGAAGCTTTCTTT
>TRBJ2-6|.|TRBV7-6|.
CASSPSSISGANVLTF
TGTGCCAGCAGCCCCTCGAGTATCTCTGGGGCCAACGTCCTGACTTTC
>TRBJ2-1|.|TRBV28|.
CASSSPQLPQFF
TGTGCCAGCAGTTCCCCCCAGCTACCACAGTTCTTC
>TRBJ2-1|TRBD1|TRBV5-1|.
CASSLGGQVIRRGNEQFF
TGCGCCAGCAGCTTGGGTGGACAGGTCATTCGACGCGGGAATGAGCAGTTCTTC
>TRBJ2-5|.|TRBV2|.
CASSRTPVVTQYF
TGTGCCAGCAGTCGGACCCCCGTGGTGACCCAGTACTTC
>TRBJ2-1|.|TRBV18|.
CASSPGNLVGNEQFF
TGTGCCAGCTCACCCGGTAACCTAGTGGGTAATGAGCAGTTCTTC
>TRBJ2-2|TRBD2|TRBV9|.
CASSERTSGRAGGELFF
TGTGCCAGCAGCGAACGGACTAGCGGGAGGGCTGGCGGGGAGCTGTTTTTT